The 27 T cell receptor beta chains below all came from one sample that was sequenced in a study of STAT5B mutations in CD4+ large granular lymphocyte leukemia. The assay was immunoSEQ multiplex PCR, and TCRdb's table has in-frame clones only and misses some. This table has more than 25,000 clones, just under 80% appearing once. Sequenced sample: CD4+ T cells from blood buffy coats. The receptor source for this set is a human donor in good health.

The J gene is TRBJ1-2, the V gene TRBV2; D is unresolved. Trimming removed 11 bases from V and 8 bases from J, with 21 bases in between. The CDR3 is made up of 13 amino acids. Germline V gene data show CDR1 as SNHLY and CDR2 as FYNNEI. Written as DNA, the CDR3 is TGTGCCGTCCGGGCCGTTCCCGATGGGGGCTACACCTTC. It encodes CAVRAVPDGGYTF.

V gene TRBV25-1 combines with J gene TRBJ2-6; maybe TRBD1 (6 bases). The CDR3 runs to 17 residues. Trimming cost V 8 bases and J 0 bases, with 17 bases left between them. The germline CDR1 and CDR2 sequences are MGHDK and SYGVNS. As DNA, the CDR3 is TGTGCCAGCCGCGCCGGGACACTCTACTCTGGGGCCAACGTCCTGACTTTC. This gives the protein CASRAGTLYSGANVLTF.

The chain joins TRBV6-1 to TRBJ2-1, with D tentatively TRBD2 (5 bases). In germline, CDR1 is MNHNS, CDR2 SASEGT. Trimming removed 0 bases at V and 4 bases at J, with 10 bases between. CDR3 length equals 15 residues. DNA for the CDR3: TGTGCCAGCAGTGAAGCGCGCGGGCGGTACAATGAGCAGTTCTTC. This translates into CASSEARGRYNEQFF.

In its sample, this clone was seen once. CDR3 nucleotides: TGTGCCAGTAGTAACAGGGTGAACACTGAAGCTTTCTTT. It yields the protein CASSNRVNTEAFF. The gene calls are TRBV19 and TRBJ1-1, with D possibly matching TRBD1 (6 bases). The CDR3 totals 13 residues. Germline CDR1 is LNHDA and CDR2 is SQIVND (reference sequence). Deletions cut 4 bases from V and 0 bases from J, with 6 bases between.

The genes are TRBV10-3 and TRBJ1-6; tentatively, D is TRBD1 (6 bases). V shed 10 bases and J shed 8 bases, with 18 bases lying between them. Germline CDR1 is ENHRY and CDR2 is SYGVKD. The CDR3 consists of 14 residues. The CDR3 is CATLQGLSDSPLHF. As DNA, the CDR3 is TGTGCCACCCTACAGGGACTTTCGGATTCACCCCTCCACTTT.

The V gene is TRBV9, the J gene TRBJ1-2; D remains unclear. The V and J ends lost 0 bases and 2 bases respectively, with 23 bases between them. This CDR3 is 19 amino acids long. The germline V gene has CDR1 SGDLS and CDR2 YYNGEE. In nucleotides, the CDR3 is TGTGCCAGCAGCGTAGACCCCCGATCCGTGTCATACCGAAACTATGGCTACACCTTC. It codes for CASSVDPRSVSYRNYGYTF.

This clone was seen just once. The J gene is TRBJ2-2, the V gene TRBV27; D ambiguous. The germline V gene has CDR1 MNHEY and CDR2 SMNVEV (reference sequence). This CDR3 is built from 12 residues. Trimming removed 5 bases at V and 5 bases at J, with 6 bases between. CDR3 nucleotides: TGTGCCAGCAGTCCCCCAACCGGGGAGCTGTTTTTT. Translation gives CASSPPTGELFF.

The V and J genes are TRBV7-2 and TRBJ1-1, with a possible D match to TRBD1 (6 bases). The CDR3 totals 14 residues. Germline CDR1 is SGHTA and CDR2 is FQGNSA. V shed 5 bases and J shed 11 bases, with 21 bases lying between them. CDR3 coding DNA: TGTGCCAGCAGCCCCCGGGACACCCTTTTTGGCGCTTTCTTT. It specifies CASSPRDTLFGAFF.

J is TRBJ1-5 and V is TRBV5-5; the D is unclear. This CDR3 region has 13 residues. Looked up from germline, CDR1 is SGHKS and CDR2 is YYEKEE (reference sequence). Trimming stripped 7 bases from V and 3 bases from J, with 11 bases between. The CDR3 region is CASSWGVNQPQHF. CDR3 DNA sequence: TGTGCCAGCTCTTGGGGAGTCAATCAGCCCCAGCATTTT.

The rearrangement uses TRBV18 and TRBJ1-5, with D possibly being TRBD1 (6 bases). The CDR3 sequence is 14 residues long. CDR1 is KGHSH and CDR2 is LQKENI in the germline V gene. The ends were cut back, 3 bases at V and 5 bases at J, with 11 bases in the middle. CDR3 bases: TGTGCCAGCTCACCGGCAGGGGACGATCAGCCCCAGCATTTT. Encoded protein: CASSPAGDDQPQHF.

The genes are TRBV5-1 and TRBJ2-5; D might be TRBD2 (6 bases). Trimming left V 3 bases short and J 5 bases short, with 17 bases between. CDR1 SGHRS and CDR2 YFSETQ come from the germline V gene. The CDR3 consists of 15 residues. The CDR3 is CASSSQVGGDETQYF. The CDR3 DNA sequence: TGCGCCAGCAGCTCCCAAGTGGGAGGAGACGAGACCCAGTACTTC.

The chain uses TRBV5-4 and TRBJ2-2; 10 bases are shared with TRBD2. The trim removed 0 bases at V and 4 bases at J, leaving 6 bases unmatched. Germline V CDR1 and CDR2: SGHNT, YYREEE (reference sequence). There are 17 residues in the CDR3. CDR3 coding DNA: TGTGCCAGCAGCTTGGGTCCTAGCGGGAGCCTCACCGGGGAGCTGTTTTTT. Its protein is CASSLGPSGSLTGELFF.

The genes are TRBV5-4 and TRBJ1-2; maybe TRBD1 (5 bases). The CDR3 runs to 14 residues. CDR1 and CDR2 (germline): SGHNT, YYREEE (reference sequence). With 2 bases removed from V and 1 base from J, the gap between germline ends came to 9 bases. The CDR3 sequence: CASSLGQGNYGYTF. In DNA, the CDR3 is TGTGCCAGCAGCTTAGGGCAGGGTAACTATGGCTACACCTTC. The complete variable domain, with remaining parts taken from reference TRBV5-4 and TRBJ1-2, reads ETGVTQSPTHLIKTRGQQVTLRCSSQSGHNTVSWYQQALGQGPQFIFQYYREEENGRGNFPPRFSGLQFPNYSSELNVNALELDDSALYLCASSLGQGNYGYTFGSGTRLTVV.

For this clone: The same CDR3 can be traced to other DNA sequences in this sample. CDR3 region: CASSSSGGGTEAFF. Written as DNA, the CDR3 is TGCGCCAGCAGCTCTAGCGGGGGGGGGACTGAAGCTTTCTTT. The chain joins TRBV5-1 to TRBJ1-1; D perhaps matches TRBD1 (5 bases). Trimming stripped 3 bases from V and 5 bases from J, with 14 bases between. The CDR3 totals 14 residues. The germline CDR1 and CDR2 sequences are SGHRS and YFSETQ.

This clone came up once. DNA for the CDR3: TGTGCCAGCAGCTCCAGCCCGGGGGCGAACACTGAAGCTTTCTTT. Translation: CASSSSPGANTEAFF. The chain combines TRBV9 with TRBJ1-1, with D perhaps matching TRBD1 (6 bases). The CDR3 contains 15 residues. Trimming pared 4 bases from V and 1 base from J, leaving 14 bases between. Germline CDR1 SGDLS, CDR2 YYNGEE.

The chain has TRBV28 and TRBJ2-1; perhaps D is TRBD1 or TRBD2 (5 bases each). The germline gives CDR1 MDHEN, CDR2 SYDVKM. The CDR3 is made up of 15 amino acids. V lost 4 bases and J 8 bases, leaving 18 bases between the germline ends. The CDR3 spells CASSSPGTPDDEQFF. The CDR3 DNA follows: TGTGCCAGCAGTTCCCCGGGGACCCCTGACGATGAGCAGTTCTTC.

This rearrangement joins TRBV4-1 to TRBJ2-1; 12 bases align to TRBD2. CDR1 is MGHRA, CDR2 YSYEKL, per germline. There are 17 residues in the CDR3. V was clipped by 4 bases and J by 5 bases; unmatched bases: 9. CDR3 loop: CASSPLLTSGGDNEQFF. CDR3 DNA sequence: TGCGCCAGCAGCCCTCTTTTGACTAGCGGGGGTGACAATGAGCAGTTCTTC.

This clone was counted once. The chain is built from TRBV28 and TRBJ2-3; a possible D gene is TRBD1 (6 bases). CDR3 length: 14 amino acids. The germline CDR1 and CDR2 sequences are MDHEN and SYDVKM. Trimming took 1 base from V and 6 from J, leaving 11 bases between them. CDR3 in amino acids: CASSLSNREDTQYF. The CDR3 region has the DNA TGTGCCAGCAGTTTATCCAACAGGGAGGATACGCAGTATTTT.

The chain uses TRBV6-5 and TRBJ1-3; D is uncertain. Trimming removed 7 bases from V and 0 bases from J, with 7 bases in between. Germline lookup yields CDR1 MNHEY and CDR2 SVGAGI. This CDR3 contains 13 residues. The CDR3 loop reads CASKYVSGNTIYF. Written as DNA, the CDR3 is TGTGCCAGCAAGTACGTCTCTGGAAACACCATATATTTT.

This sequence joins TRBV28 and TRBJ1-4; weak D call: TRBD1 (6 bases). Germline V gives CDR1 MDHEN, CDR2 SYDVKM. Trimming took 5 bases from V and 1 from J, leaving 11 bases between them. The length of the CDR3 is 15 residues. The chain's CDR3 is CASSDRTVTNEKLFF. Here the CDR3 DNA reads TGTGCCAGCAGTGACCGGACAGTAACTAATGAAAAACTGTTTTTT.

The chain uses TRBV4-2 and TRBJ1-2; no firm D call. This CDR3 contains 14 residues. Germline V gene sequence: CDR1 LGHNA, CDR2 YNFKEQ. V was cut by 1 base and J by 2 bases, with 8 bases left in between. The CDR3 sequence is CASSQGSDNYGYTF. The CDR3 region has the DNA TGTGCCAGCAGCCAAGGGTCGGACAACTATGGCTACACCTTC.

The chain is built from TRBV28 and TRBJ1-2, with D possibly TRBD1 on 6 matching bases. This CDR3 has 15 residues. Germline values: CDR1 MDHEN, CDR2 SYDVKM. With 4 bases removed from V and 4 bases from J, the gap between germline ends came to 16 bases. For the CDR3, the DNA is TGTGCCAGCAGTTCCCATTCGACAGGTTTCTATGGCTACACCTTC. It encodes CASSSHSTGFYGYTF.

The J gene is TRBJ2-1, the V gene TRBV6-6; no clear D gene. Germline CDR1 MNHNY, CDR2 SVGAGI (reference sequence). V lost 0 bases and J lost 6, with 12 bases in between. CDR3 length: 15 amino acids. The CDR3 here is CASSYSKLEINEQFF. For the CDR3, the DNA is TGTGCCAGCAGTTACTCGAAACTGGAAATCAATGAGCAGTTCTTC.

The chain recombines TRBV11-3 with TRBJ2-1; the D gene is possibly TRBD2 (5 bases). CDR3 length: 15 amino acids. V was shortened by 1 base and J by 2 bases, with 9 bases between the two germline ends. CDR1 and CDR2 (germline): SGHNT, YENEEA. The CDR3 DNA reads TGTGCCAGCAGCTTAGCTGGAGGCGCCTACAATGAGCAGTTCTTC. Translated: CASSLAGGAYNEQFF.

V and J are TRBV6-5 and TRBJ1-1, with a possible D match to TRBD1 (5 bases). V lost 5 bases and J lost 8, with 12 bases in between. Germline V gives CDR1 MNHEY, CDR2 SVGAGI. This CDR3 spans 12 amino acids. The CDR3: CASSRDGAEAFF. DNA of the CDR3: TGTGCCAGCAGTAGGGACGGGGCAGAAGCTTTCTTT.

The rearrangement links TRBV5-4 to TRBJ1-2; no clear D gene. Trimming cost V 3 bases and J 6 bases, with 12 bases left between them. CDR3 length equals 13 residues. Germline V CDR1 and CDR2: SGHNT, YYREEE (reference sequence). The CDR3: CASSSQGMHGYTF. In nucleotides, the CDR3 is TGTGCCAGCAGCTCCCAAGGGATGCATGGCTACACCTTC.

The chain is built from TRBV29-1 and TRBJ1-2; D uncertain. The length of the CDR3 is 13 residues. Germline CDR1 SQVTM, CDR2 ANQGSEA. Trimming cost V 3 bases and J 6 bases, with 14 bases left between them. The DNA for the CDR3 is TGCAGCGTTGAGTCCGGGTCTTGGGATGGCTACACCTTC. Translated, it gives CSVESGSWDGYTF.